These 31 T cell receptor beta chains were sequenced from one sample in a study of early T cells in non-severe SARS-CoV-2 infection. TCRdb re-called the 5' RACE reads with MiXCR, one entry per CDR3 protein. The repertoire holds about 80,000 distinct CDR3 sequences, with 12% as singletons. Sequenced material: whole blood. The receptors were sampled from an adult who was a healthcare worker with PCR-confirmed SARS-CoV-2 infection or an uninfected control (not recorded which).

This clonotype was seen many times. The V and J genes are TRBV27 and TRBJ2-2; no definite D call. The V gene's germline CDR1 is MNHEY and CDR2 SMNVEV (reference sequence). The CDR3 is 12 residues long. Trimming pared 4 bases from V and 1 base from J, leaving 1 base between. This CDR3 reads CASSWNTGELFF. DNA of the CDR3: TGTGCCAGCAGTTGGAACACCGGGGAGCTGTTTTTT.

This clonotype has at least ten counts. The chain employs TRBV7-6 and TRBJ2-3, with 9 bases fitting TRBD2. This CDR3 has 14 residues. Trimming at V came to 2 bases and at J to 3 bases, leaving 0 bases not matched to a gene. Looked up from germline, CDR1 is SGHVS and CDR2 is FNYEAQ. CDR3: CASSLTSGTDTQYF. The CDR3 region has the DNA TGTGCCAGCAGCTTAACTAGCGGGACAGATACGCAGTATTTT.

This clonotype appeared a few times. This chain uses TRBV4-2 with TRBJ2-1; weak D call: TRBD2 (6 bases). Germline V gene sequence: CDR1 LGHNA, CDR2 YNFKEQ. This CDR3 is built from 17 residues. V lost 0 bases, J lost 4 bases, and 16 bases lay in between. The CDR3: CASSQDYGTWEYNEQFF. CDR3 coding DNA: TGTGCCAGCAGCCAAGATTACGGGACTTGGGAGTACAATGAGCAGTTCTTC.

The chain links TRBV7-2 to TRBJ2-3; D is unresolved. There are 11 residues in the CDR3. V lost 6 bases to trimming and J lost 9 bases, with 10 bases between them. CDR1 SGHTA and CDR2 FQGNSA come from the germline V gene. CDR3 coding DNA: TGTGCCAGCAGTACCTCGAGGACGCAGTATTTT. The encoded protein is CASSTSRTQYF. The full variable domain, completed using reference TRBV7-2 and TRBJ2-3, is GAGVSQSPSNKVTEKGKDVELRCDPISGHTALYWYRQSLGQGLEFLIYFQGNSAPDKSGLPSDRFSAERTGGSVSTLTIQRTQQEDSAVYLCASSTSRTQYFGPGTRLTVL.

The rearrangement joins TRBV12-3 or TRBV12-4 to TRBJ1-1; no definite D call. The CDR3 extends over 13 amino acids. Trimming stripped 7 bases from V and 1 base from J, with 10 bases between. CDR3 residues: CASTLEENTEAFF. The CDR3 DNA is TGTGCCAGCACTCTTGAAGAGAACACTGAAGCTTTCTTT.

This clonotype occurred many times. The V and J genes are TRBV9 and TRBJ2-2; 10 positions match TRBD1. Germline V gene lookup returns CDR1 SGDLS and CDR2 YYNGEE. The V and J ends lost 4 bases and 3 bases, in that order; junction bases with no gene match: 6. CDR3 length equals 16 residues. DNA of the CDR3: TGTGCCAGCAGCCCGAGACAGGGGGCTGACACCGGGGAGCTGTTTTTT. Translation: CASSPRQGADTGELFF.

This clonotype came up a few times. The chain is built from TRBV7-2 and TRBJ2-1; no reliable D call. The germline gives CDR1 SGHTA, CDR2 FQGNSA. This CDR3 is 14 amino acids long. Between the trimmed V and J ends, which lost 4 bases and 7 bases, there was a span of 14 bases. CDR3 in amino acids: CASSSEWSGNEQFF. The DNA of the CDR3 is TGTGCCAGCAGCTCAGAGTGGAGTGGTAATGAGCAGTTCTTC.

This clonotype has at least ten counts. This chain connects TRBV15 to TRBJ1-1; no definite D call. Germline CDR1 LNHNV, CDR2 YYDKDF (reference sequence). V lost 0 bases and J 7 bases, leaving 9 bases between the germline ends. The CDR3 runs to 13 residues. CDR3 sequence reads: CATSRDERIEAFF. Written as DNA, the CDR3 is TGTGCCACCAGCAGAGATGAAAGGATTGAAGCTTTCTTT.

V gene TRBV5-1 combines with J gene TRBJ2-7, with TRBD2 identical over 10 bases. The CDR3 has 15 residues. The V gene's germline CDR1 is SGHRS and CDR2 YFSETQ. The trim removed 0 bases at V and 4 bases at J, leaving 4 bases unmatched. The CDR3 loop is CASSLDPSGSYEQYF. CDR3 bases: TGCGCCAGCAGCTTGGACCCTAGCGGGAGTTACGAGCAGTACTTC.

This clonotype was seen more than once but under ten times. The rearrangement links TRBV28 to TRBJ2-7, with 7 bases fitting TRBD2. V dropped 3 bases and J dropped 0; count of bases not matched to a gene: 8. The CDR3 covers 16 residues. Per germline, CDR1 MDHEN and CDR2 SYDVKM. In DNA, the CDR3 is TGTGCCAGCAGTTTGCCCCCCAGGGAGGGCTCCTACGAGCAGTACTTC. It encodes CASSLPPREGSYEQYF.

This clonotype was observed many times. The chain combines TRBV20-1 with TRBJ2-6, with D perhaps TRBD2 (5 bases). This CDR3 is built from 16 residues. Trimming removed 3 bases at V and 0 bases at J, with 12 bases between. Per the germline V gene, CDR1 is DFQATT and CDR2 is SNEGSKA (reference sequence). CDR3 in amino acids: CSARASGFSGANVLTF. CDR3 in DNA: TGCAGTGCTAGGGCAAGCGGATTCTCTGGGGCCAACGTCCTGACTTTC.

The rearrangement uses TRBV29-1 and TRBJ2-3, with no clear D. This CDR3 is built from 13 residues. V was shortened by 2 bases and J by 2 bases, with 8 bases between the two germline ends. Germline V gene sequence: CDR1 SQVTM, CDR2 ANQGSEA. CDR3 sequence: CSVEPRNTDTQYF. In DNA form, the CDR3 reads TGCAGCGTTGAACCCCGTAACACAGATACGCAGTATTTT.

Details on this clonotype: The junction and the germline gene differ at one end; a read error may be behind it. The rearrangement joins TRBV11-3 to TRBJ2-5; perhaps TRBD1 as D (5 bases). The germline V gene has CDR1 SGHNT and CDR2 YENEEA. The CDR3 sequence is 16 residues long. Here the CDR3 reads CASSDKGIIGPETRYF. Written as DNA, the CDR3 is TGTGCCAGCAGCGACAAGGGGATCATTGGGCCGGAGACCCGGTACTTC.

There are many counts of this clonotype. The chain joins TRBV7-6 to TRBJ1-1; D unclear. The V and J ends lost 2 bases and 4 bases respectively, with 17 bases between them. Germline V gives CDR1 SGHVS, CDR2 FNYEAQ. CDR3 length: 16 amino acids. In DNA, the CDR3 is TGTGCCAGCAGCTTACTGGCATCGGATGGGAGCACTGAAGCTTTCTTT. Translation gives CASSLLASDGSTEAFF.

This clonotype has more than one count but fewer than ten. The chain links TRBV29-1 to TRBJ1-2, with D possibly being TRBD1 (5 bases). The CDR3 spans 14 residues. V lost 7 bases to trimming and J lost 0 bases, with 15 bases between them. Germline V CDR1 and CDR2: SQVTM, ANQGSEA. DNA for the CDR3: TGCAGCGCCGGGACGGAAGATCCTAACTATGGCTACACCTTC. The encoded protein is CSAGTEDPNYGYTF.

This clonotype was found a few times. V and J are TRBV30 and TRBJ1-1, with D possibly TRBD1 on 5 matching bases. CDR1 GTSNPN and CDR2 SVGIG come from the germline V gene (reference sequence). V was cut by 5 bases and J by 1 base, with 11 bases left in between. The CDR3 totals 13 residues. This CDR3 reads CAWRRDPNTEAFF. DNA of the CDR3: TGTGCCTGGCGGAGGGACCCGAACACTGAAGCTTTCTTT.

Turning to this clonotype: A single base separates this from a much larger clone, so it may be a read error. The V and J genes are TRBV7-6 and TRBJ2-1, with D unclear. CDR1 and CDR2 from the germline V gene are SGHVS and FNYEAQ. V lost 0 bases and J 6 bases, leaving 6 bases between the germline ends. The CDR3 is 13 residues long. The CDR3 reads CASSLAGSNEQFF. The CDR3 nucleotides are TGTGCCAGCAGCTTAGCAGGATCCAATGAGCAGTTCTTC.

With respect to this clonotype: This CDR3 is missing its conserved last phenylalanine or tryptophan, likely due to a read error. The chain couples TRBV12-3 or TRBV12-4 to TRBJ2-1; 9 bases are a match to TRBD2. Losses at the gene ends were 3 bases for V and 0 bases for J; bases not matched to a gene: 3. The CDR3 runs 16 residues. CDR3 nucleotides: TGTGCCAGCAGTTTGCGGGAGGGCCTCTCCTACAATGAGCAGTTCTTG. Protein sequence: CASSLREGLSYNEQFL.

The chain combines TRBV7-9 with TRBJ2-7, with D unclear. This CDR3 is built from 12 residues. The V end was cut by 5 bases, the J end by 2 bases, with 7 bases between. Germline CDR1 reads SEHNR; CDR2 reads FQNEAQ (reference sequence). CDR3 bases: TGTGCCAGCAGCCTGGCTGCCTACGAGCAGTACTTC. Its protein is CASSLAAYEQYF.

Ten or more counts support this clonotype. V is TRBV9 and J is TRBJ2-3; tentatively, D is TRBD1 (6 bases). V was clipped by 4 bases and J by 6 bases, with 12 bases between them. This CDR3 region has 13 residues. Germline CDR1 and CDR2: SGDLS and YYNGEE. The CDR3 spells CASSSWGPDTQYF. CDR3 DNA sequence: TGTGCCAGCAGCTCTTGGGGGCCCGATACGCAGTATTTT.

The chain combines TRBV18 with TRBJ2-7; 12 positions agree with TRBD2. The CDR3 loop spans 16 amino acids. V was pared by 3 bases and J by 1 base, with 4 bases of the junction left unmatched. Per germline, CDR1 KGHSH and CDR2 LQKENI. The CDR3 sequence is CASSPLGLAGSYEQYF. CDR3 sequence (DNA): TGTGCCAGCTCACCCCTCGGACTAGCGGGATCCTACGAGCAGTACTTC. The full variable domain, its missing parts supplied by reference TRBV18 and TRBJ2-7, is NAGVMQNPRHLVRRRGQEARLRCSPMKGHSHVYWYRQLPEEGLKFMVYLQKENIIDESGMPKERFSAEFPKEGPSILRIQQVVRGDSAAYFCASSPLGLAGSYEQYFGPGTRLTVT.

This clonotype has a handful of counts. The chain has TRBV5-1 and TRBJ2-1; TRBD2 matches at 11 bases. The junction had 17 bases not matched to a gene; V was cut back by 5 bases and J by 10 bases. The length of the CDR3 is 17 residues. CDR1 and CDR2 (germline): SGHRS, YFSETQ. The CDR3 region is CASRPIVELAGVREQFF. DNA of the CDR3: TGCGCCAGCAGACCCATTGTGGAACTAGCGGGAGTCCGGGAGCAGTTCTTC.

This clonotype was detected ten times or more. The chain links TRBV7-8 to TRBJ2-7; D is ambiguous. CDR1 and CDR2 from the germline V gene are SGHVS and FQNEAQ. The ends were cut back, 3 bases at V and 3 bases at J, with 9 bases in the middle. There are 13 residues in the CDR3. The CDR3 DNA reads TGTGCCAGCAGCTTCTCTAAGGGCTACGAGCAGTACTTC. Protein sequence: CASSFSKGYEQYF. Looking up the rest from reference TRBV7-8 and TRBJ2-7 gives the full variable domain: GAGVSQSPRYKVAKRGQDVALRCDPISGHVSLFWYQQALGQGPEFLTYFQNEAQLDKSGLPSDRFFAERPEGSVSTLKIQRTQQEDSAVYLCASSFSKGYEQYFGPGTRLTVT.

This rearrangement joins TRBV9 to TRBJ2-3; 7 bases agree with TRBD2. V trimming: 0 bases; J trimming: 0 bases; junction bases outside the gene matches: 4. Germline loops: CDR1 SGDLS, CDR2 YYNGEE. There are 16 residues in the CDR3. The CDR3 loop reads CASSVAGGTSTDTQYF. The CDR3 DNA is TGTGCCAGCAGCGTAGCGGGGGGAACTAGCACAGATACGCAGTATTTT. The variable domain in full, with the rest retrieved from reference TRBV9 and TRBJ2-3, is DSGVTQTPKHLITATGQRVTLRCSPRSGDLSVYWYQQSLDQGLQFLIQYYNGEERAKGNILERFSAQQFPDLHSELNLSSLELGDSALYFCASSVAGGTSTDTQYFGPGTRLTVL.

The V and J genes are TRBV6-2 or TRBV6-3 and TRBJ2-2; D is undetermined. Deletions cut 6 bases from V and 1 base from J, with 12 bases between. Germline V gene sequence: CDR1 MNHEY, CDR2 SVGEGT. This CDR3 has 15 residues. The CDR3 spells CASSPTRQNTGELFF. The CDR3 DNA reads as TGTGCCAGCAGCCCCACCCGTCAGAACACCGGGGAGCTGTTTTTT.

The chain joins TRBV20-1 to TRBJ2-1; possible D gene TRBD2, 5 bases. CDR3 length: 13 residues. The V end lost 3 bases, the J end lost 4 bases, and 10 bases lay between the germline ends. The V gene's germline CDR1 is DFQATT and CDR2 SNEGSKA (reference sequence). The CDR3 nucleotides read TGCAGTGCTAGTGGCCGGAGGTACAATGAGCAGTTCTTC. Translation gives CSASGRRYNEQFF.

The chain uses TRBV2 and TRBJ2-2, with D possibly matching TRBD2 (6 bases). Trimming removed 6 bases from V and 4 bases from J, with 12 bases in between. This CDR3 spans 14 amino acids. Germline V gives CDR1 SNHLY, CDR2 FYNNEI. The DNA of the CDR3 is TGTGCCAGCAGGCTCGGGACTTCCACCGGGGAGCTGTTTTTT. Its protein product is CASRLGTSTGELFF.

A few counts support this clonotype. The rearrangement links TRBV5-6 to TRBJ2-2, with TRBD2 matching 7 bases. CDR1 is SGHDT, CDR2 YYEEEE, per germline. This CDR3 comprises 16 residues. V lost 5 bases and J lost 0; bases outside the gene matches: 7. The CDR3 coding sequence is TGTGCCAGCAGTTTTTCCCGGGAGGCGAACACCGGGGAGCTGTTTTTT. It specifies CASSFSREANTGELFF.

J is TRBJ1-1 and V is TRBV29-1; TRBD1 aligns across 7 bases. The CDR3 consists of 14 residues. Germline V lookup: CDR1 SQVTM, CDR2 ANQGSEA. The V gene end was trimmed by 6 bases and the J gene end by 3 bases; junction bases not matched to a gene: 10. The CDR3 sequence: CSVLIQGSDTEAFF. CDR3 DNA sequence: TGCAGCGTCTTAATACAGGGGTCGGACACTGAAGCTTTCTTT.

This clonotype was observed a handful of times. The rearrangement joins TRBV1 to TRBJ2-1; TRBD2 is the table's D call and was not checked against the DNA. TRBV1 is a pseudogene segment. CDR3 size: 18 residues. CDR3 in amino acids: CTSSPSGRPVRNYNEQFF. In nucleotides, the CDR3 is TGCACCAGCAGTCCTAGCGGGAGGCCCGTCCGAAACTACAATGAGCAGTTCTTC.

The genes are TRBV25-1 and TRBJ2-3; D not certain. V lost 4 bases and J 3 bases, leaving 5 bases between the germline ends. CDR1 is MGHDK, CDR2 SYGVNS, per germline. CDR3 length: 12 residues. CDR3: CASSVRTDTQYF. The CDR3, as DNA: TGTGCCAGCAGTGTGAGGACAGATACGCAGTATTTT.